Listed here are 6 T cell receptor beta chains from one sample, sequenced in a study of shared clonotypes between healthy human individuals. The method was immunoSEQ multiplex PCR; TCRdb's version includes in-frame clones alone and lacks a portion of them. The sample includes a few million clones, around 94% of them seen just once. Source material: naive CD4+ T cells sorted from blood. The subset: CD45RA+ positively selected. Receptors were obtained from a man aged 18 to 35 in good health.

This chain joins TRBV4-3 and TRBJ2-3; maybe TRBD1 (6 bases). This CDR3 spans 15 amino acids. Trimming pared 2 bases from V and 2 bases from J, leaving 11 bases between. Per the germline V gene, CDR1 is LGHNA and CDR2 is YSLEER. As DNA, the CDR3 is TGCGCCAGCAGCCAAATGACAGGCTCCACAGATACGCAGTATTTT. This gives the protein CASSQMTGSTDTQYF.

The rearrangement uses TRBV15 and TRBJ1-1; D unresolved. Germline assignment: CDR1 LNHNV and CDR2 YYDKDF (reference sequence). Trimming took 1 base from V and 1 from J, leaving 7 bases between them. The CDR3 spans 14 residues. CDR3 nucleotides: TGTGCCACCAGCAGAGTACCGGGGAACACTGAAGCTTTCTTT. Translation: CATSRVPGNTEAFF.

CDR3 loop: CASSQSPGDNSPLHF. The CDR3 DNA reads as TGCGCCAGCAGCCAAAGTCCAGGGGATAATTCACCCCTCCACTTT. The V call is TRBV5-1, the J call TRBJ1-6, with D possibly being TRBD1 (6 bases). Trimming took off 4 bases at V and 5 bases at J, with 13 bases between the two ends. Per the germline V gene, CDR1 is SGHRS and CDR2 is YFSETQ. CDR3 length: 15 residues.

J is TRBJ2-5 and V is TRBV9; a possible D gene is TRBD2 (7 bases). Germline CDR1 and CDR2: SGDLS and YYNGEE. The V and J ends lost 0 bases and 1 base respectively, with 13 bases between them. This CDR3 comprises 16 residues. The CDR3 DNA is TGTGCCAGCAGCGTAGACGGGGGGCTCCTCCAAGAGACCCAGTACTTC. Protein: CASSVDGGLLQETQYF.

This clone was found once. This chain connects TRBV10-3 to TRBJ2-5, with 12 bases that match TRBD2. The germline gives CDR1 ENHRY, CDR2 SYGVKD. This CDR3 has 18 amino acids. The ends lost 3 bases at V and 0 bases at J; junction bases unmatched: 8. In nucleotides, the CDR3 is TGTGCCATCAGTGAAAGGCTAGCGGGGGGGCGAGACCAAGAGACCCAGTACTTC. Protein sequence: CAISERLAGGRDQETQYF.

Comment on this clone: In the same sample, other DNA sequences code for this CDR3. The V gene is TRBV18, the J gene TRBJ2-7; D remains ambiguous. The germline V and J ends were trimmed by 3 bases and 1 base, with 10 bases remaining between them. CDR1 and CDR2 from the germline V gene are KGHSH and LQKENI. The CDR3 length is 14 residues. The CDR3 is CASSPLPGSYEQYF. The CDR3 DNA reads TGTGCCAGCTCACCGCTTCCCGGGTCCTACGAGCAGTACTTC.